The 28 T cell receptor beta chains reported below all come from one sample, sequenced in a study of T-cell memory formation after mild COVID-19. Each CDR3 protein gets one entry after TCRdb re-called the 5' RACE reads with MiXCR. Counted here are around 340,000 distinct CDR3 sequences, roughly an eighth occurring once; the ten biggest clones make up approximately 22%. Sequencing was performed on PBMCs or a T cell subset sorted from them (not recorded which). The receptors were sampled from a man aged 18 to 30 who had mild COVID-19 (a few samples of this study predate the infection). Cell type and time point are not known.

There are a few counts of this clonotype. The rearrangement uses TRBV4-3 and TRBJ2-5; a possible D gene is TRBD2 (7 bases). Germline CDR1 and CDR2: LGHNA and YSLEER. There are 15 residues in the CDR3. V lost 1 base and J 4 bases, leaving 13 bases between the germline ends. The CDR3 nucleotides read TGCGCCAGCAGCCAAGGGAGGCGGGGGCGAGAGACCCAGTACTTC. Amino acid sequence: CASSQGRRGRETQYF.

The V gene is TRBV5-6, the J gene TRBJ1-2; TRBD1 agrees at 9 bases. V shed 4 bases, J shed 2 bases, and the junction held 3 bases outside the gene matches. The CDR3 length is 14 residues. CDR1 SGHDT and CDR2 YYEEEE come from the germline V gene. CDR3 in DNA: TGTGCCAGCAGCACGGGACAGGGAAACTATGGCTACACCTTC. This encodes CASSTGQGNYGYTF. The full variable domain, completed using reference TRBV5-6 and TRBJ1-2, is DAGVTQSPTHLIKTRGQQVTLRCSPKSGHDTVSWYQQALGQGPQFIFQYYEEEERQRGNFPDRFSGHQFPNYSSELNVNALLLGDSALYLCASSTGQGNYGYTFGSGTRLTVV.

Ten or more counts support this clonotype. This chain links TRBV12-3 or TRBV12-4 with TRBJ1-4; TRBD1 matches 7 bases. There are 13 residues in the CDR3. Losses at the gene ends were 2 bases for V and 7 bases for J; bases not matched to a gene: 1. The DNA of the CDR3 is TGTGCCAGCAGTTTACAGGGGGGTGAAAAACTGTTTTTT. It translates to CASSLQGGEKLFF.

This clonotype was counted at least ten times. This chain links TRBV7-2 with TRBJ2-5; the match to TRBD2 covers 14 bases. V lost 5 bases, J lost 4 bases, and 9 bases stayed unmatched. The germline gives CDR1 SGHTA, CDR2 FQGNSA. The CDR3 has 17 residues. The CDR3 here is CASSRGTSGGGRETQYF. CDR3 DNA: TGTGCCAGCAGCAGAGGGACTAGCGGGGGAGGTAGAGAGACCCAGTACTTC. Full variable domain (missing parts from reference TRBV7-2 and TRBJ2-5): GAGVSQSPSNKVTEKGKDVELRCDPISGHTALYWYRQSLGQGLEFLIYFQGNSAPDKSGLPSDRFSAERTGGSVSTLTIQRTQQEDSAVYLCASSRGTSGGGRETQYFGPGTRLLVL.

CDR3 DNA sequence: TGCGCCAGCAGCAACCAAGGGGCAGGAAAGTGGAGACCGGAGACCCAGTACTTC. Translation: CASSNQGAGKWRPETQYF. V usage is TRBV5-1 and J usage is TRBJ2-5; a weak D match, TRBD1 (5 bases). Looked up from germline, CDR1 is SGHRS and CDR2 is YFSETQ. V lost 4 bases to trimming and J lost 5 bases, with 27 bases between them. This CDR3 contains 18 residues.

This clonotype turned up a few times. This chain uses TRBV20-1 with TRBJ2-5, with D possibly being TRBD1 or TRBD2 (5 bases each). The CDR3 runs to 15 residues. CDR1 is DFQATT, CDR2 SNEGSKA, per germline (reference sequence). Trimming removed 5 bases at V and 7 bases at J, with 23 bases between. The CDR3 here is CSAPSSRGVSRTQYF. CDR3 coding DNA: TGCAGTGCTCCCAGCAGTCGAGGGGTCTCGCGGACCCAGTACTTC.

The gene calls are TRBV9 and TRBJ2-7, with TRBD1 as a possible D gene (6 bases). Germline CDR1 and CDR2: SGDLS and YYNGEE. The CDR3 has 14 amino acids. Trimming cost V 6 bases and J 6 bases, with 19 bases left between them. CDR3 loop: CASIVTGSPLEQYF. The CDR3 DNA is TGTGCCAGCATCGTTACAGGGTCCCCTCTCGAGCAGTACTTC.

This clonotype has a handful of counts. This chain links TRBV7-3 with TRBJ2-3; possible D gene TRBD2, 5 bases. CDR1 SGHTA and CDR2 FQGTGA come from the germline V gene. CDR3 length: 14 amino acids. V was clipped by 5 bases and J by 4 bases, with 13 bases between them. The CDR3 loop reads CASSPSLAADTQYF. As DNA, the CDR3 is TGTGCCAGCAGCCCCTCGCTAGCTGCAGATACGCAGTATTTT.

In its sample, this clonotype was seen a few times. The V call is TRBV18, the J call TRBJ2-1, with D possibly being TRBD2 (5 bases). The ends were cut back, 3 bases at V and 8 bases at J, with 23 bases in the middle. CDR3 length: 17 residues. Germline-derived CDR1 and CDR2 are KGHSH and LQKENI. The DNA for the CDR3 is TGTGCCAGCTCACCGACTATCGTTTCACCCTCGTTTGATGAGCAGTTCTTC. Encoded protein: CASSPTIVSPSFDEQFF.

The chain joins TRBV7-2 to TRBJ2-2, with 9 bases identical to TRBD2. CDR3 size: 14 residues. Trimming removed 5 bases from V and 6 bases from J; junction bases left unmatched: 4. The germline gives CDR1 SGHTA, CDR2 FQGNSA. This CDR3 is CASSRGLAAGELFF. CDR3 nucleotide sequence: TGTGCCAGCAGCAGGGGACTAGCCGCCGGGGAGCTGTTTTTT.

The chain has TRBV20-1 and TRBJ2-2; TRBD1 matches 7 bases. There are 17 residues in the CDR3. V lost 4 bases to trimming and J lost 3 bases; unmatched junction nucleotides: 14. Germline assignment: CDR1 DFQATT and CDR2 SNEGSKA (reference sequence). CDR3: CSATKRDSIGDTGELFF. CDR3 nucleotides: TGCAGTGCTACTAAAAGGGACAGTATAGGGGACACCGGGGAGCTGTTTTTT.

This chain connects TRBV6-1 to TRBJ1-5; tentative D call: TRBD1 (6 bases). V dropped 1 base and J dropped 7 bases, with 14 bases sitting between them. The CDR3 is 15 amino acids. Germline values: CDR1 MNHNS, CDR2 SASEGT. CDR3 DNA sequence: TGTGCCAGCAGTGAAGGGAGGCAGGGGAACCAGCCCCAGCATTTT. This encodes CASSEGRQGNQPQHF.

In this sample, this clonotype turned up a few times. V usage is TRBV7-9 and J usage is TRBJ2-7, with 7 bases identical to TRBD1. This CDR3 comprises 14 residues. V was pared by 5 bases and J by 4 bases, with 8 bases of the junction left unmatched. The V gene's germline CDR1 is SEHNR and CDR2 FQNEAQ (reference sequence). The CDR3: CASSVSGQSYEQYF. The CDR3, as DNA: TGTGCCAGCAGCGTGTCGGGACAGTCTTACGAGCAGTACTTC.

The chain couples TRBV19 to TRBJ2-7; D gene unclear. Trimming left V 5 bases short and J 4 bases short, with 12 bases between. The CDR3 has 13 residues. Germline V gene lookup returns CDR1 LNHDA and CDR2 SQIVND (reference sequence). DNA of the CDR3: TGTGCCAGTAGTCCGCCGACTCGTTACGAGCAGTACTTC. This translates into CASSPPTRYEQYF.

V is TRBV7-2 and J is TRBJ2-3; the match to TRBD2 covers 8 bases. CDR1 and CDR2 from the germline V gene are SGHTA and FQGNSA. The CDR3 is 13 residues long. The chain's CDR3 is CAFSSGSSDTQYF. DNA for the CDR3: TGTGCTTTCTCTAGCGGGTCATCGGATACGCAGTATTTT.

This clonotype was seen a handful of times. The rearrangement joins TRBV25-1 to TRBJ1-4, with TRBD1 matching over 7 bases. Germline CDR1 MGHDK, CDR2 SYGVNS. V dropped 3 bases and J dropped 14; count of bases not matched to a gene: 18. CDR3 length: 16 amino acids. The CDR3 loop reads CASSEFDRAPPGSLFF. DNA for the CDR3: TGTGCCAGCAGTGAGTTCGACAGGGCACCTCCGGGTTCGCTGTTTTTT.

This clonotype was recorded at least ten times. The chain employs TRBV2 and TRBJ2-5, with D tentatively TRBD2 (6 bases). Germline lookup yields CDR1 SNHLY and CDR2 FYNNEI. This CDR3 is 13 amino acids long. V was cut by 6 bases and J by 3 bases, with 11 bases left in between. CDR3 residues: CASRHGTEETQYF. Here the CDR3 DNA reads TGTGCCAGCAGACACGGGACTGAAGAGACCCAGTACTTC.

This clonotype turned up a few times. The V gene is TRBV6-2 or TRBV6-3, the J gene TRBJ2-7; TRBD2 agrees at 10 bases. Trimming took 7 bases from V and 5 from J; bases not matched to a gene: 5. Germline V gives CDR1 MNHEY, CDR2 SVGEGT. This CDR3 spans 13 amino acids. The CDR3 is CASTSGGAHEQYV. The DNA for the CDR3 is TGTGCCAGCACCAGCGGGGGGGCCCACGAGCAGTACGTC.

The chain employs TRBV24-1 and TRBJ2-3; D gene uncertain. V gave up 3 bases and J gave up 3 bases, with 12 bases separating them. The germline gives CDR1 KGHDR, CDR2 SFDVKD. This CDR3 is built from 15 residues. DNA of the CDR3: TGTGCCACCAGTGATCCGAAGGTGGGAACAGATACGCAGTATTTT. This sequence encodes CATSDPKVGTDTQYF.

The sample holds a few counts of this clonotype. This chain links TRBV4-1 with TRBJ2-1; 10 bases are shared with TRBD1. V was pared by 0 bases and J by 7 bases, with 6 bases of the junction left unmatched. This CDR3 is built from 16 residues. Germline V gene data show CDR1 as MGHRA and CDR2 as YSYEKL. CDR3 sequence: CASSQEPGTGENEQFF. The CDR3 nucleotides are TGCGCCAGCAGCCAAGAACCCGGGACAGGGGAGAATGAGCAGTTCTTC.

The chain carries TRBV2 and TRBJ1-4; 7 bases map to TRBD1. The J segment lost 7 bases and the V segment lost 4 bases, leaving 6 bases of the junction unmatched. The CDR3 sequence is 14 residues long. Germline V lookup: CDR1 SNHLY, CDR2 FYNNEI. The CDR3 nucleotides are TGTGCCAGCAGTGGGAGCAGGGGGACTGAAAAACTGTTTTTT. It codes for CASSGSRGTEKLFF.

CDR3 amino acids: CASSQGFRGYGYTF. CDR3 nucleotide sequence: TGCGCCAGCAGCCAAGGGTTTCGGGGGTACGGCTACACCTTC. The chain has TRBV4-1 and TRBJ1-2, with D possibly matching TRBD1 (5 bases). V gave up 1 base and J gave up 8 bases, with 14 bases separating them. The CDR3 has 14 residues. CDR1 is MGHRA and CDR2 is YSYEKL in the germline V gene.

Only a few counts were recorded for this clonotype. The V and J genes are TRBV10-3 and TRBJ2-5; D is ambiguous. Germline CDR1 and CDR2: ENHRY and SYGVKD. CDR3 size: 11 residues. The V end lost 10 bases, the J end lost 4 bases, and 10 bases lay between the germline ends. CDR3 in amino acids: CATRTGETQYF. For the CDR3, the DNA is TGTGCCACCCGGACGGGAGAGACCCAGTACTTC.

This clonotype has only a few counts. This chain joins TRBV29-1 and TRBJ2-1; TRBD2 might be the D (5 bases). CDR3 length equals 13 residues. Germline V gene sequence: CDR1 SQVTM, CDR2 ANQGSEA. The V end was cut by 4 bases, the J end by 6 bases, with 13 bases between. CDR3 sequence (DNA): TGCAGCGTTGCCACCACCGAGGGCAATGAGCAGTTCTTC. Its translation is CSVATTEGNEQFF.

This clonotype was counted a few times. The rearrangement joins TRBV12-3 or TRBV12-4 to TRBJ1-5; perhaps TRBD1 as D (6 bases). This CDR3 has 17 residues. Trimming cost V 4 bases and J 9 bases, with 25 bases left between them. CDR3 sequence: CASSSPSAGALDGPQHF. Written as DNA, the CDR3 is TGTGCCAGCAGTTCCCCTTCCGCAGGGGCGCTCGATGGGCCCCAGCATTTT.

There are a few counts of this clonotype. This chain links TRBV9 with TRBJ2-2; D perhaps matches TRBD2 (5 bases). This CDR3 spans 14 amino acids. Germline V gives CDR1 SGDLS, CDR2 YYNGEE. V lost 0 bases to trimming and J lost 4 bases, with 7 bases between them. The CDR3 DNA sequence: TGTGCCAGCAGCGTAGGAGGGTTCACCGGGGAGCTGTTTTTT. Amino acid sequence: CASSVGGFTGELFF.

This clonotype was found a few times. V usage is TRBV12-3 or TRBV12-4 and J usage is TRBJ2-1; 7 bases align to TRBD1. There are 14 residues in the CDR3. V gave up 3 bases and J gave up 3 bases; unmatched junction bases: 2. The CDR3 loop reads CASSFWTGYNEQFF. The CDR3 region has the DNA TGTGCCAGCAGTTTCTGGACAGGCTACAATGAGCAGTTCTTC.

The chain joins TRBV6-5 to TRBJ1-3; D uncertain. The CDR3 has 16 amino acids. Germline CDR1 MNHEY, CDR2 SVGAGI. Trimming took off 0 bases at V and 0 bases at J, with 9 bases between the two ends. The DNA for the CDR3 is TGTGCCAGCAGTTACTCCCGTTGGAGCTCTGGAAACACCATATATTTT. Translated, it gives CASSYSRWSSGNTIYF.